This T cell receptor (beta chain) was captured in a study of shared clonotypes between healthy human individuals. General study findings and limits: Sample collection involved blood only; tissue repertoires are likely different. The four-donor shared clonotypes exceeded non-shared clonotypes in generation probability, with non-shared ones scoring lower. Naive subsets usually exceeded memory subsets in estimated richness.

Germline CDR1 MNHEY, CDR2 SMNVEV (reference sequence). V was clipped by 2 bases and J by 8 bases, with 18 bases between them. The CDR3 has 15 residues. As for this clone: The target antigen is unknown.

Sequenced by immunoSEQ multiplex PCR; TCRdb stores in-frame clones only, minus some. This repertoire shows hundreds of thousands of clones, about 96% found once; its top ten account for approximately 0.32%. This sequence was found in a man aged 25-45 years in good health. Sample: memory CD8+ T cells sorted from blood. Subset meaning: CD45RO+ cells pooled with CCR7-negative TemRA cells. This rearrangement joins TRBV27 to TRBJ1-1, with a tentative D call TRBD1 (6 bases). The CDR3 loop is CASSLRGTTAQEAFF. The CDR3 nucleotides are TGTGCCAGCAGTTTACGCGGGACAACCGCCCAGGAAGCTTTCTTT.